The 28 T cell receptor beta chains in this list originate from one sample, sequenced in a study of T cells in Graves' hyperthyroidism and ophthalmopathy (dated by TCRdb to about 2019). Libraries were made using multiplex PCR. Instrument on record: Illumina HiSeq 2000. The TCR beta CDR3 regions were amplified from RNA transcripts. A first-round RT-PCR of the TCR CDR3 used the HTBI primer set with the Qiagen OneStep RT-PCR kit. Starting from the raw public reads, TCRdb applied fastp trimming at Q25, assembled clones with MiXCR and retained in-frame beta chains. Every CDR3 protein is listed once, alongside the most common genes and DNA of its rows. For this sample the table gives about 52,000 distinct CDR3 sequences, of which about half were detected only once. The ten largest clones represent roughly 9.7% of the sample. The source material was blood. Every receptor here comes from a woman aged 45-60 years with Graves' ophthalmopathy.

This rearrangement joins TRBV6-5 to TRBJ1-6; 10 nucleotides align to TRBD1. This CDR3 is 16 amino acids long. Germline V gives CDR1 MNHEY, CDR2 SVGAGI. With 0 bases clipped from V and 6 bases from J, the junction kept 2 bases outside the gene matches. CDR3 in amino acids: CASSYSDRGTNSPLHF. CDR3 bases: TGTGCCAGCAGTTACTCGGACAGGGGGACTAATTCACCCCTCCACTTT.

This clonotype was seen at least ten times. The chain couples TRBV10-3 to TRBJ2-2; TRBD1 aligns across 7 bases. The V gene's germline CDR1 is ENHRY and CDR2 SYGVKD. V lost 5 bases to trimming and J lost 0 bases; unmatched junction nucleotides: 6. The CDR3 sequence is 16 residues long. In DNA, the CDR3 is TGTGCCATCAGTTCGTCCGGGACAGCGAACACCGGGGAGCTGTTTTTT. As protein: CAISSSGTANTGELFF.

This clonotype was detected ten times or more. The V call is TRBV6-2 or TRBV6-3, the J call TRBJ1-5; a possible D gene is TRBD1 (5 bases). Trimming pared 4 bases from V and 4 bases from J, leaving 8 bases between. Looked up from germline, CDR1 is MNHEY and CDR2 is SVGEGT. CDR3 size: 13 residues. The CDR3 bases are TGTGCCAGCAGTTTCAGGGAAAATCAGCCCCAGCATTTT. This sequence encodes CASSFRENQPQHF.

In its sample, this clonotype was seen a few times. The CDR3 loop is CASSHSGLAASTDTQYF. The CDR3 DNA is TGTGCCAGCAGCCATTCGGGACTAGCGGCTAGCACAGATACGCAGTATTTT. The V gene is TRBV7-9, the J gene TRBJ2-3; 11 bases align to TRBD2. Unmatched junction bases numbered 7, after V lost 5 bases and J lost 0 bases. This CDR3 spans 17 amino acids. Germline CDR1 SEHNR, CDR2 FQNEAQ (reference sequence). Drawing the rest from reference TRBV7-9 and TRBJ2-3, the complete variable domain is DTGVSQNPRHKITKRGQNVTFRCDPISEHNRLYWYRQTLGQGPEFLTYFQNEAQLEKSRLLSDRFSAERPKGSFSTLEIQRTEQGDSAMYLCASSHSGLAASTDTQYFGPGTRLTVL.

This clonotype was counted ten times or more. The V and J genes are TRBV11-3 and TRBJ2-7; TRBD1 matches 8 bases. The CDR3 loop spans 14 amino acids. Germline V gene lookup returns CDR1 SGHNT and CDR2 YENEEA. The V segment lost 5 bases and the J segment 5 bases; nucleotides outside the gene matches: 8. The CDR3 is CASSPRTGFDEQYF. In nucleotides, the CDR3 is TGTGCCAGCAGCCCAAGGACAGGGTTCGACGAGCAGTACTTC. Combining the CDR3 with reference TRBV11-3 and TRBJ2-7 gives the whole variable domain EAGVVQSPRYKIIEKKQPVAFWCNPISGHNTLYWYLQNLGQGPELLIRYENEEAVDDSQLPKDRFSAERLKGVDSTLKIQPAELGDSAVYLCASSPRTGFDEQYFGPGTRLTVT.

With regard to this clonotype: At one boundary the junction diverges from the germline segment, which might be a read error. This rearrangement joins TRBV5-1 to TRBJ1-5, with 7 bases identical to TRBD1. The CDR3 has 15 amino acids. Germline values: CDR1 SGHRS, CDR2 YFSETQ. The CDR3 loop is CASSPGQRDYQPRHF. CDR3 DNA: TGCGCCAGCAGCCCGGGACAGAGGGACTATCAGCCCCGGCATTTT.

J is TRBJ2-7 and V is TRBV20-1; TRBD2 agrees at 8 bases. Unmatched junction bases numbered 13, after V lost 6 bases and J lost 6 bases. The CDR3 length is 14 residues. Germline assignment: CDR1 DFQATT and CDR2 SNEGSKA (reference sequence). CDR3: CSAKRSGSPPEQYF. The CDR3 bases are TGCAGTGCGAAGCGAAGCGGGAGTCCCCCCGAGCAGTACTTC.

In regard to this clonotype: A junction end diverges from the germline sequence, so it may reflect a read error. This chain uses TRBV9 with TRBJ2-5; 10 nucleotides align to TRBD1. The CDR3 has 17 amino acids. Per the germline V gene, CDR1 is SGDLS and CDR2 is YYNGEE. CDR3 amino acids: CSSSDSGTGDAEETQYF. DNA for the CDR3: TGTTCCAGCAGCGATTCCGGGACAGGGGACGCAGAAGAGACCCAGTACTTC. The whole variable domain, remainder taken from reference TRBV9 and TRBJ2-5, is DSGVTQTPKHLITATGQRVTLRCSPRSGDLSVYWYQQSLDQGLQFLIQYYNGEERAKGNILERFSAQQFPDLHSELNLSSLELGDSALYFCSSSDSGTGDAEETQYFGPGTRLLVL.

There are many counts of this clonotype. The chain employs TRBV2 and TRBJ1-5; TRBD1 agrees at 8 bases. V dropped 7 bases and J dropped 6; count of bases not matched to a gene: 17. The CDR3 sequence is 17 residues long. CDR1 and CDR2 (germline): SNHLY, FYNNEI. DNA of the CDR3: TGTGCCAGCACAAAGCTGTCAGGGGGCATTATCGGTCAGCCCCAGCATTTT. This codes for CASTKLSGGIIGQPQHF.

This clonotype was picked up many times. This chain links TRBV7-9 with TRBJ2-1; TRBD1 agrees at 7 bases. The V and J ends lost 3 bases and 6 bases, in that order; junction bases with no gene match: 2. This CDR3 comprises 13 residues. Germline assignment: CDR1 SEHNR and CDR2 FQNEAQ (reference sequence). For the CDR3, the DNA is TGTGCCAGCAGCTTGGGACAGATCAATGAGCAGTTCTTC. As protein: CASSLGQINEQFF. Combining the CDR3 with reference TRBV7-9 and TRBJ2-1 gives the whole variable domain DTGVSQNPRHKITKRGQNVTFRCDPISEHNRLYWYRQTLGQGPEFLTYFQNEAQLEKSRLLSDRFSAERPKGSFSTLEIQRTEQGDSAMYLCASSLGQINEQFFGPGTRLTVL.

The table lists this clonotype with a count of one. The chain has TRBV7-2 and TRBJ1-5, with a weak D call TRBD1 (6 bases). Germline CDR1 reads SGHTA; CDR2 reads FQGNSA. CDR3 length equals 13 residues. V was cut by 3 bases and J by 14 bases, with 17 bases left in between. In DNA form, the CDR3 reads TGTGCCAGCAGCTTGGGGCGGGGGGCCTACGAGCATTTT. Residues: CASSLGRGAYEHF.

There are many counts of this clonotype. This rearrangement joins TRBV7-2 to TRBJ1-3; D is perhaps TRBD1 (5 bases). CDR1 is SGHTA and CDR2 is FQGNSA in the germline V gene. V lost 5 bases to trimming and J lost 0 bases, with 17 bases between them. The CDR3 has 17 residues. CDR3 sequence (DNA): TGTGCCAGCAGCCAAACCGGGACTCACGGCTCTGGAAACACCATATATTTT. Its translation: CASSQTGTHGSGNTIYF. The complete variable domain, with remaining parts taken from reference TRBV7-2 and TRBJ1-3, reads GAGVSQSPSNKVTEKGKDVELRCDPISGHTALYWYRQSLGQGLEFLIYFQGNSAPDKSGLPSDRFSAERTGGSVSTLTIQRTQQEDSAVYLCASSQTGTHGSGNTIYFGEGSWLTVV.

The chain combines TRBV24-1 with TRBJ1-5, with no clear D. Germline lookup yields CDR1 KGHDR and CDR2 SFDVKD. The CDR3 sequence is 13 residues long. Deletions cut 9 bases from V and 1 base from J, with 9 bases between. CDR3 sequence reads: CATLPDSNQPQHF. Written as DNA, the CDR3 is TGTGCCACCCTTCCGGACAGCAATCAGCCCCAGCATTTT.

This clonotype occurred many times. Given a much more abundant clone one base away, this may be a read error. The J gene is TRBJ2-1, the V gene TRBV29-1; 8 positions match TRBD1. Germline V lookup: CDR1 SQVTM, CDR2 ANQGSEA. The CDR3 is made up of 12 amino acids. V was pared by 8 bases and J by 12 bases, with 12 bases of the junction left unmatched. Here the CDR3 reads CSITGQVDGQFF. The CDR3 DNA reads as TGCAGCATAACGGGACAGGTCGATGGGCAGTTCTTC.

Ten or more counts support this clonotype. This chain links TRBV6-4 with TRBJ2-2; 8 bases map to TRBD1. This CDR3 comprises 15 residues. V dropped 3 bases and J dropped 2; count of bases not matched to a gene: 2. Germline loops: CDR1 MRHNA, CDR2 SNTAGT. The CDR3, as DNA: TGTGCCAGCAGTGAGTCAGGGGGCAACACCGGGGAGCTGTTTTTT. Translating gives CASSESGGNTGELFF.

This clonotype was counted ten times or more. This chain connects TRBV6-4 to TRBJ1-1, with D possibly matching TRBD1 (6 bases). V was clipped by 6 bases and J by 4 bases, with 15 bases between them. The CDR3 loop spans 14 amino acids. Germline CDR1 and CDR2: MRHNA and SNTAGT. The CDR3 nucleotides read TGTGCCAGCAGGGACCGCCCAGGGGTCACTGAAGCTTTCTTT. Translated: CASRDRPGVTEAFF.

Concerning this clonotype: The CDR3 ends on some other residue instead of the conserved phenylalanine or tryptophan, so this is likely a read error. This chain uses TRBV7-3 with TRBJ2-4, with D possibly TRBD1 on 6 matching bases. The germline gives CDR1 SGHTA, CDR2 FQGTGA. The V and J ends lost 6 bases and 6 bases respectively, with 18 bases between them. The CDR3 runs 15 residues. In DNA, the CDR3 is TGTGCCAGCAGGTCTTACAGGGTGCCCCTAAACATTCAGTACTGC. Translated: CASRSYRVPLNIQYC.

The chain's CDR3 is CAWSAGTDHSPLHF. CDR3 bases: TGTGCCTGGAGTGCCGGGACAGATCATTCACCCCTCCACTTT. This chain uses TRBV30 with TRBJ1-6, with TRBD1 identical over 7 bases. Trimming took 1 base from V and 8 from J; bases not matched to a gene: 5. CDR3 length equals 14 residues. Germline CDR1 and CDR2: GTSNPN and SVGIG (reference sequence).

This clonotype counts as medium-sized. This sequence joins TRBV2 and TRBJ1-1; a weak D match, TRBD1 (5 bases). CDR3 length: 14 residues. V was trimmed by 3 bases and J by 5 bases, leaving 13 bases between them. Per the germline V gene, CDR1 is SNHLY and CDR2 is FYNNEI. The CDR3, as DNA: TGTGCCAGCAGTGAGTCCGTTCGGGGGACTGAAGCTTTCTTT. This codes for CASSESVRGTEAFF. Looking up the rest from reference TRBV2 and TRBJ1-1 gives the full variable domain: EPEVTQTPSHQVTQMGQEVILRCVPISNHLYFYWYRQILGQKVEFLVSFYNNEISEKSEIFDDQFSVERPDGSNFTLKIRSTKLEDSAMYFCASSESVRGTEAFFGQGTRLTVV.

The CDR3 region has the DNA TGCAGCCTGGGACAGGGGGCCTACGAGCAGTACTTC. Protein: CSLGQGAYEQYF. J is TRBJ2-7 and V is TRBV29-1; 11 positions match TRBD1. J gave up 2 bases and V 8 bases, and 2 bases lay outside the gene matches. The V gene's germline CDR1 is SQVTM and CDR2 ANQGSEA. The CDR3 spans 12 residues.

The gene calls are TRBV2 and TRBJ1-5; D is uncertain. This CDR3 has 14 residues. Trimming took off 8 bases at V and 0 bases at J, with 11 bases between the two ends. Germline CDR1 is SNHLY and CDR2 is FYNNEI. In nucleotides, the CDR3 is TGTGCCAGCCGGCTCGGAAGTAGCAATCAGCCCCAGCATTTT. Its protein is CASRLGSSNQPQHF. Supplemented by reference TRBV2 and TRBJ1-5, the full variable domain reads EPEVTQTPSHQVTQMGQEVILRCVPISNHLYFYWYRQILGQKVEFLVSFYNNEISEKSEIFDDQFSVERPDGSNFTLKIRSTKLEDSAMYFCASRLGSSNQPQHFGDGTRLSIL.

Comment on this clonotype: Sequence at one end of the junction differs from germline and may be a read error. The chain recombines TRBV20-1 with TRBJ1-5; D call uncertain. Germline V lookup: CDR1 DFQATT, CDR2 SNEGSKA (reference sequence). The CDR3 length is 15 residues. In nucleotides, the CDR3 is TGCAGTGCTAGCACCAGAAATAGCAATCAGCCCCAGCCTAATTTT. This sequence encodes CSASTRNSNQPQPNF.

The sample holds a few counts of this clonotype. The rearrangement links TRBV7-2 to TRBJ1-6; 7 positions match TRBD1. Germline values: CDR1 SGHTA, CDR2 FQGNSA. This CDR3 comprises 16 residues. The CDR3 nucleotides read TGTGTCAACAGCTTAGGAGGGGGCCCCTATAATTCACCCCTCCACTTT. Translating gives CVNSLGGGPYNSPLHF.

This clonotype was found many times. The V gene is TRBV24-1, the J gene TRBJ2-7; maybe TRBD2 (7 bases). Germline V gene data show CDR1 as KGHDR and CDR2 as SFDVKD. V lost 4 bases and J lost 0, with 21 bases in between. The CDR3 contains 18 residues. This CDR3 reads CATSDSGIRGAFSYEQYF. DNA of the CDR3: TGTGCCACCAGTGACTCCGGAATCCGGGGGGCGTTCTCCTACGAGCAGTACTTC.

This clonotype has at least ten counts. CDR3 sequence reads: CASAWGYQETQYF. The CDR3 DNA follows: TGTGCCAGCGCTTGGGGGTACCAAGAGACCCAGTACTTC. The V and J genes are TRBV2 and TRBJ2-5; either TRBD1 or TRBD2 may fit D (5 bases each). V lost 8 bases and J lost 0, with 10 bases in between. Germline assignment: CDR1 SNHLY and CDR2 FYNNEI. This CDR3 has 13 amino acids.

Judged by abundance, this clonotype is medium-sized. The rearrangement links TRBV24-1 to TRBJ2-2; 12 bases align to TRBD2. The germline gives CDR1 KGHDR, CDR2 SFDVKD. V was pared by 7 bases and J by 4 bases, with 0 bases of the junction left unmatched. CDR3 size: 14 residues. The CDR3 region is CATRTSGSTGELFF. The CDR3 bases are TGTGCCACCAGGACTAGCGGGAGCACCGGGGAGCTGTTTTTT.

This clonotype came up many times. The CDR3 loop reads CASSLDLVAGGGETQYF. CDR3 sequence (DNA): TGTGCCAGCAGCTTAGACCTTGTAGCGGGAGGTGGAGAGACCCAGTACTTC. The chain carries TRBV7-9 and TRBJ2-5; 10 bases align to TRBD2. The CDR3 extends over 17 amino acids. Germline V gene data show CDR1 as SEHNR and CDR2 as FQNEAQ (reference sequence). Trimming took 1 base from V and 4 from J; bases not matched to a gene: 9.

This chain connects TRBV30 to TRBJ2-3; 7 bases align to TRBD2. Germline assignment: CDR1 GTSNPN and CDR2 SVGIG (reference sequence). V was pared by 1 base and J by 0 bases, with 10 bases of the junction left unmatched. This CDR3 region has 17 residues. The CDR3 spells CAWSDQLAGVSTDTQYF. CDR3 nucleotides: TGTGCCTGGAGTGACCAGCTCGCGGGGGTTAGCACAGATACGCAGTATTTT.